Below, 16 T cell receptor beta chains from the same sample are listed, as sequenced in a study of blood T cell repertoires in COVID-19. Sequenced by immunoSEQ multiplex PCR; TCRdb stores in-frame clones only, minus some. Of around 55,000 clones in the sample, over 75% were seen once. Sequences were obtained from peripheral blood. These TCRs come from a human donor in a cohort sampled during active COVID-19.

The rearrangement uses TRBV18 and TRBJ2-7, with 8 bases lining up with TRBD1. Trimming cost V 5 bases and J 4 bases; bases outside gene matches: 10. The CDR3 extends over 15 amino acids. Germline V lookup: CDR1 KGHSH, CDR2 LQKENI. CDR3 protein: CASSLERTGLYEQYF. Here the CDR3 DNA reads TGTGCCAGCTCATTAGAAAGGACAGGGTTATACGAGCAGTACTTC.

A single count supports this clone. The J gene is TRBJ2-6, the V gene TRBV7-9, with D perhaps being TRBD1 or TRBD2 (5 bases each). CDR3 length equals 14 residues. From germline, CDR1 is SEHNR and CDR2 FQNEAQ (reference sequence). Trimming shortened V by 7 bases and J by 0 bases, and 7 bases separated the two germline ends. The CDR3 loop reads CASTGLSGANVLTF. The CDR3 DNA is TGTGCCAGCACGGGGCTCTCTGGGGCCAACGTCCTGACTTTC.

The rearrangement links TRBV5-5 to TRBJ2-3; 8 bases agree with TRBD1. The CDR3 contains 15 residues. With 4 bases clipped from V and 6 bases from J, the junction kept 10 bases outside the gene matches. CDR1 SGHKS and CDR2 YYEKEE come from the germline V gene (reference sequence). CDR3 region: CASSRQGTRGDTQYF. The CDR3, as DNA: TGTGCCAGCAGCCGACAGGGGACCCGCGGGGATACGCAGTATTTT. Combining the CDR3 with reference TRBV5-5 and TRBJ2-3 gives the whole variable domain DAGVTQSPTHLIKTRGQQVTLRCSPISGHKSVSWYQQVLGQGPQFIFQYYEKEERGRGNFPDRFSARQFPNYSSELNVNALLLGDSALYLCASSRQGTRGDTQYFGPGTRLTVL.

V is TRBV20-1 and J is TRBJ2-3, with TRBD2 matching over 7 bases. The CDR3 runs to 16 residues. V was pared by 3 bases and J by 6 bases, with 15 bases of the junction left unmatched. Germline assignment: CDR1 DFQATT and CDR2 SNEGSKA (reference sequence). CDR3 sequence: CSASPRSGLGWDTQYF. As DNA, the CDR3 is TGCAGTGCTAGTCCCCGTAGCGGGCTCGGGTGGGATACGCAGTATTTT.

V usage is TRBV30 and J usage is TRBJ2-7; D is possibly TRBD1 (5 bases). The CDR3 runs 11 residues. V was clipped by 4 bases and J by 5 bases, with 9 bases between them. Germline values: CDR1 GTSNPN, CDR2 SVGIG (reference sequence). The CDR3 nucleotides are TGTGCCTGGACAGGGTGGAACGAGCAGTACTTC. Protein: CAWTGWNEQYF.

The rearrangement uses TRBV6-4 and TRBJ1-1; D unclear. The V gene lost 2 bases and the J gene lost 0 bases, with 10 bases spanning the gap. Per germline, CDR1 MRHNA and CDR2 SNTAGT. This CDR3 comprises 15 residues. CDR3 sequence (DNA): TGTGCCAGCAGTGACGCGACATTAGTGAACACTGAAGCTTTCTTT. Amino acids: CASSDATLVNTEAFF.

In DNA form, the CDR3 reads TGTGCCAGCAGCGTAGAACAGGGTTCGGGAGATACGCAGTATTTT. It yields the protein CASSVEQGSGDTQYF. The chain has TRBV9 and TRBJ2-3; D might be TRBD1 (6 bases). V lost 0 bases and J lost 5, with 13 bases in between. CDR3 length equals 15 residues. Germline V gene lookup returns CDR1 SGDLS and CDR2 YYNGEE.

The J gene is TRBJ1-1, the V gene TRBV5-1; 7 nucleotides line up with TRBD1. Looked up from germline, CDR1 is SGHRS and CDR2 is YFSETQ. V dropped 0 bases and J dropped 3; count of bases not matched to a gene: 5. The CDR3 length is 15 residues. This chain's CDR3 is CASSLAGQIYTEAFF. CDR3 coding DNA: TGCGCCAGCAGCTTGGCGGGACAGATATACACTGAAGCTTTCTTT. Together with reference TRBV5-1 and TRBJ1-1, the CDR3 gives the full variable domain: KAGVTQTPRYLIKTRGQQVTLSCSPISGHRSVSWYQQTPGQGLQFLFEYFSETQRNKGNFPGRFSGRQFSNSRSEMNVSTLELGDSALYLCASSLAGQIYTEAFFGQGTRLTVV.

V usage is TRBV7-2 and J usage is TRBJ2-3; TRBD2 matches 8 bases. Germline CDR1 and CDR2: SGHTA and FQGNSA. The CDR3 runs 16 residues. V was clipped by 7 bases and J by 2 bases; unmatched bases: 11. The CDR3 DNA follows: TGTGCCAGCACCCCGGGACTAGGAAGAGTCACAGATACGCAGTATTTT. Residues: CASTPGLGRVTDTQYF.

The CDR3 DNA sequence: TGTGCCAGCAGACGGGACAGGGTGGGCACTGAAGCTTTCTTT. This encodes CASRRDRVGTEAFF. The chain uses TRBV7-2 and TRBJ1-1; 9 bases line up with TRBD1. Losses at the gene ends were 6 bases for V and 4 bases for J; bases not matched to a gene: 6. The CDR3 length is 14 residues. Germline V CDR1 and CDR2: SGHTA, FQGNSA.

The genes are TRBV4-3 and TRBJ1-5; tentative D call: TRBD1 (6 bases). CDR1 and CDR2 (germline): LGHNA, YSLEER. V lost 4 bases to trimming and J lost 4 bases, with 20 bases between them. This CDR3 region has 17 residues. As DNA, the CDR3 is TGCGCCAGCAGCCCAGATGTCTACAGGGAAATAAATCAGCCCCAGCATTTT. Its protein product is CASSPDVYREINQPQHF.

The chain has TRBV29-1 and TRBJ1-1; D unclear. Trimming removed 4 bases at V and 1 base at J, with 16 bases between. Germline V gene lookup returns CDR1 SQVTM and CDR2 ANQGSEA. The CDR3 has 15 residues. The CDR3 coding sequence is TGCAGCGTTGTGAGGGCCGGAATTGCGAACACTGAAGCTTTCTTT. Protein: CSVVRAGIANTEAFF. Variable domain in full (rest from reference TRBV29-1 and TRBJ1-1): SAVISQKPSRDICQRGTSLTIQCQVDSQVTMMFWYRQQPGQSLTLIATANQGSEATYESGFVIDKFPISRPNLTFSTLTVSNMSPEDSSIYLCSVVRAGIANTEAFFGQGTRLTVV.

This chain connects TRBV7-9 to TRBJ2-5; 8 nucleotides agree with TRBD1. CDR1 and CDR2 from the germline V gene are SEHNR and FQNEAQ (reference sequence). V dropped 5 bases and J dropped 5; count of bases not matched to a gene: 7. The length of the CDR3 is 14 residues. The DNA for the CDR3 is TGTGCCAGCAGCATTCGGACAGGGCAGGAGACCCAGTACTTC. Translated, it gives CASSIRTGQETQYF.

This clone was found once. The chain is built from TRBV6-5 and TRBJ2-3; D is unresolved. V was shortened by 6 bases and J by 2 bases, with 6 bases between the two germline ends. Germline loops: CDR1 MNHEY, CDR2 SVGAGI. The CDR3 totals 12 residues. The CDR3 DNA follows: TGTGCCAGCAGAGCGAACACAGATACGCAGTATTTT. This codes for CASRANTDTQYF.

This clone was seen more than once but under ten times. The chain recombines TRBV4-2 with TRBJ2-5; 13 nucleotides align to TRBD2. Germline CDR1 and CDR2: LGHNA and YNFKEQ. The ends lost 6 bases at V and 5 bases at J; junction bases unmatched: 6. The CDR3 totals 15 residues. CDR3 in DNA: TGTGCCAGCAGACCGACTAGCGGGAGGTCGGAGACCCAGTACTTC. Amino acid sequence: CASRPTSGRSETQYF.

This clone was picked up a small number of times. The chain combines TRBV19 with TRBJ1-5; 12 nucleotides match TRBD1. This CDR3 is 15 amino acids long. Germline assignment: CDR1 LNHDA and CDR2 SQIVND (reference sequence). J was trimmed by 4 bases and V by 6 bases; bases with no gene match: 4. CDR3 amino acids: CASSPGQGANQPQHF. The CDR3 bases are TGTGCCAGTAGCCCGGGACAGGGGGCAAATCAGCCCCAGCATTTT.